The sequence of this T cell receptor (beta chain) was determined in a study of identifying expanded T cells in peripheral blood. Collection occurred without any documented infections or immune events in donors. Concerning this clone: Its antigen is not identified.

V shed 2 bases and J shed 4 bases, with 7 bases lying between them. CDR1 MRHNA and CDR2 SNTAGT come from the germline V gene. The CDR3 is 13 residues long. Clones were read by immunoSEQ multiplex PCR, and TCRdb kept only the in-frame ones, dropping some. Of approximately 100,000 clones in the sample, about 91% were seen once. Study observations and caveats: Around 1.2 clones differed between technical replicates, versus about 16 and 19 over time.

The sequencing input was blood. The V call is TRBV6-4, the J call TRBJ2-3, with D perhaps TRBD1 (5 bases). This clonotype was sampled from a person aged 18-70 years in good health. CDR3 nucleotides: TGTGCCAGCAGTGACGGGGCCGCAGATACGCAGTATTTT. Its translation is CASSDGAADTQYF.